The 26 T cell receptor beta chains below were found in one sample sequenced in a study of T cells after yellow fever vaccination. TCRdb re-derived calls from the 5' RACE reads in MiXCR, one entry per CDR3 protein. The sample lists 180,000 or so distinct CDR3 sequences, approximately 10% occurring once. The specimen comprised CD8+ T cells sorted from PBMCs, sampled 15 days after the yellow fever booster vaccination. The receptors come from a man aged 18 to 30 who received the YFV17D yellow fever vaccine.

This clonotype was found a few times. The rearrangement joins TRBV4-2 to TRBJ2-3; TRBD2 agrees at 9 bases. V gave up 5 bases and J gave up 3 bases; unmatched junction bases: 3. From germline, CDR1 is LGHNA and CDR2 YNFKEQ. This CDR3 spans 14 amino acids. The CDR3 spells CASSSAGGTDTQYF. CDR3 in DNA: TGTGCCAGCAGCTCGGCGGGGGGGACAGATACGCAGTATTTT.

The chain combines TRBV6-5 with TRBJ2-5; maybe TRBD2 (7 bases). Between the trimmed V and J ends, which lost 6 bases and 2 bases, there was a span of 13 bases. The V gene's germline CDR1 is MNHEY and CDR2 SVGAGI. The CDR3 sequence is 14 residues long. In DNA form, the CDR3 reads TGTGCCAGCAGCTGGGGGGGCCGGCAAGAGACCCAGTACTTC. Residues: CASSWGGRQETQYF.

This clonotype has at least ten counts. The J gene is TRBJ1-5, the V gene TRBV5-1; 8 positions agree with TRBD1. The length of the CDR3 is 15 residues. Looked up from germline, CDR1 is SGHRS and CDR2 is YFSETQ. With 1 base clipped from V and 4 bases from J, the junction kept 4 bases outside the gene matches. The CDR3, as DNA: TGCGCCAGCAGCTTGACGGACAGGGATAATCAGCCCCAGCATTTT. It codes for CASSLTDRDNQPQHF. The whole variable domain, remainder taken from reference TRBV5-1 and TRBJ1-5, is KAGVTQTPRYLIKTRGQQVTLSCSPISGHRSVSWYQQTPGQGLQFLFEYFSETQRNKGNFPGRFSGRQFSNSRSEMNVSTLELGDSALYLCASSLTDRDNQPQHFGDGTRLSIL.

The rearrangement joins TRBV6-6 to TRBJ2-7; D gene unclear. This CDR3 comprises 13 residues. The V end lost 3 bases, the J end lost 3 bases, and 9 bases lay between the germline ends. Germline loops: CDR1 MNHNY, CDR2 SVGAGI (reference sequence). In DNA, the CDR3 is TGTGCCAGCAGTTATGGGCAGGTCTACGAGCAGTACTTC. Amino acid sequence: CASSYGQVYEQYF.

A few counts support this clonotype. This chain connects TRBV7-8 to TRBJ1-4; D possibly corresponds to TRBD1 (5 bases). Germline CDR1 reads SGHVS; CDR2 reads FQNEAQ. The V end was cut by 1 base, the J end by 7 bases, with 13 bases between. The CDR3 totals 15 residues. The CDR3 region has the DNA TGTGCCAGCAGCTTAGAGCTCGGGAGGGGTGAAAAACTGTTTTTT. Encoded protein: CASSLELGRGEKLFF.

This clonotype occurred a few times. The V and J genes are TRBV29-1 and TRBJ2-7, with 8 positions matching TRBD1. Germline CDR1 SQVTM, CDR2 ANQGSEA. The CDR3 length is 13 residues. Trimming took 6 bases from V and 3 from J; bases not matched to a gene: 7. In nucleotides, the CDR3 is TGCAGCGTCCGACAGGGGATAAACTACGAGCAGTACTTC. This translates into CSVRQGINYEQYF.

The J gene is TRBJ2-5, the V gene TRBV12-3 or TRBV12-4; perhaps TRBD1 as D (6 bases). V dropped 5 bases and J dropped 4 bases, with 14 bases sitting between them. The CDR3 is 14 residues long. The DNA of the CDR3 is TGTGCCAGCAGTCCCCCACAAGGGGGAGAGACCCAGTACTTC. Its translation: CASSPPQGGETQYF.

This clonotype has just a few counts. This sequence joins TRBV7-2 and TRBJ1-1, with D possibly TRBD1 on 5 matching bases. Per germline, CDR1 SGHTA and CDR2 FQGNSA. The CDR3 length is 13 residues. V lost 4 bases to trimming and J lost 4 bases, with 10 bases between them. CDR3 sequence reads: CASSYRGGTEAFF. The DNA for the CDR3 is TGTGCCAGCAGCTATCGGGGGGGCACTGAAGCTTTCTTT.

This clonotype was counted between two and nine times. The CDR3 loop is CASSFPGGDGYTF. Written as DNA, the CDR3 is TGTGCCAGCAGCTTTCCTGGGGGTGATGGCTACACCTTC. The rearrangement links TRBV11-3 to TRBJ1-2, with D tentatively TRBD1 (5 bases). This CDR3 is 13 amino acids long. V lost 3 bases and J 6 bases, leaving 11 bases between the germline ends. Germline V gives CDR1 SGHNT, CDR2 YENEEA.

The CDR3 loop is CALRTSRSYEQYF. As DNA, the CDR3 is TGTGCCCTTAGGACAAGCCGCTCCTACGAGCAGTACTTC. This chain connects TRBV2 to TRBJ2-7, with D perhaps matching TRBD1 (5 bases). The CDR3 covers 13 residues. Germline V gives CDR1 SNHLY, CDR2 FYNNEI. Trimming left V 11 bases short and J 0 bases short, with 14 bases between. The variable domain in full, with the rest retrieved from reference TRBV2 and TRBJ2-7, is EPEVTQTPSHQVTQMGQEVILRCVPISNHLYFYWYRQILGQKVEFLVSFYNNEISEKSEIFDDQFSVERPDGSNFTLKIRSTKLEDSAMYFCALRTSRSYEQYFGPGTRLTVT.

The genes are TRBV29-1 and TRBJ1-1, with D perhaps matching TRBD1 (6 bases). V was cut by 7 bases and J by 0 bases, with 12 bases left in between. Germline V gives CDR1 SQVTM, CDR2 ANQGSEA. The CDR3 has 13 amino acids. DNA for the CDR3: TGCAGCGGGTTGGGGGCCATGAACACTGAAGCTTTCTTT. Its protein is CSGLGAMNTEAFF.

The chain uses TRBV7-9 and TRBJ2-5; D gene ambiguous. The length of the CDR3 is 14 residues. V gave up 0 bases and J gave up 3 bases, with 8 bases separating them. CDR1 SEHNR and CDR2 FQNEAQ come from the germline V gene (reference sequence). CDR3 residues: CASSLAREKETQYF. CDR3 nucleotides: TGTGCCAGCAGCTTAGCGAGAGAAAAAGAGACCCAGTACTTC.

V gene TRBV7-6 combines with J gene TRBJ1-5; no firm D call. The CDR3 consists of 13 residues. Germline values: CDR1 SGHVS, CDR2 FNYEAQ. The ends were cut back, 5 bases at V and 0 bases at J, with 5 bases in the middle. The CDR3 sequence is CASSRISNQPQHF. In DNA form, the CDR3 reads TGTGCCAGCAGCCGGATTAGCAATCAGCCCCAGCATTTT.

The chain has TRBV6-2 or TRBV6-3 and TRBJ2-7, with 8 bases identical to TRBD2. The J segment lost 4 bases and the V segment lost 5 bases, leaving 7 bases of the junction unmatched. This CDR3 contains 14 residues. The germline gives CDR1 MNHEY, CDR2 SVGEGT. In DNA form, the CDR3 reads TGTGCCAGCAGTCCGGGACTAGAGGGTTACGAGCAGTACGTC. Its translation: CASSPGLEGYEQYV.

The CDR3 protein is CASSDRADTQYF. CDR3 nucleotides: TGTGCCAGCAGCGATAGAGCAGATACGCAGTATTTT. The genes are TRBV12-3 or TRBV12-4 and TRBJ2-3; the D is unclear. CDR3 length: 12 amino acids. The germline V and J ends were trimmed by 6 bases and 4 bases, with 8 bases remaining between them.

Ten or more counts support this clonotype. This sequence joins TRBV28 and TRBJ1-1; D uncertain. CDR3 size: 15 residues. Germline values: CDR1 MDHEN, CDR2 SYDVKM. V gave up 5 bases and J gave up 1 base, with 14 bases separating them. The CDR3 DNA sequence: TGTGCCAGCAGTGAGACGTTATCGGGGAACACTGAAGCTTTCTTT. This codes for CASSETLSGNTEAFF.

This clonotype was found a few times. The chain couples TRBV12-3 or TRBV12-4 to TRBJ1-4; D possibly corresponds to TRBD1 (6 bases). Trimming removed 5 bases from V and 4 bases from J, with 20 bases in between. The CDR3 consists of 17 residues. In DNA form, the CDR3 reads TGTGCCAGCAGTCGGACAGAGGGCCTTAGAGTTAATGAAAAACTGTTTTTT. It is translated as CASSRTEGLRVNEKLFF.

Ten or more counts support this clonotype. V is TRBV20-1 and J is TRBJ1-4, with 9 bases lining up with TRBD1. The length of the CDR3 is 14 residues. CDR1 and CDR2 from the germline V gene are DFQATT and SNEGSKA (reference sequence). The junction had 4 bases not matched to a gene; V was cut back by 3 bases and J by 5 bases. Written as DNA, the CDR3 is TGCAGTGCTAGCGGGACAGGGTCAAATGAAAAACTGTTTTTT. Translation gives CSASGTGSNEKLFF.

The chain couples TRBV9 to TRBJ1-2; D may be TRBD1 (5 bases). Germline CDR1 is SGDLS and CDR2 is YYNGEE. The CDR3 has 16 residues. Trimming cost V 0 bases and J 4 bases, with 16 bases left between them. CDR3 loop: CASSVDYTGRGYGYTF. CDR3 nucleotide sequence: TGTGCCAGCAGCGTAGATTATACAGGCAGAGGCTATGGCTACACCTTC.

This chain connects TRBV7-9 to TRBJ2-7; 10 nucleotides agree with TRBD1. Germline CDR1 reads SEHNR; CDR2 reads FQNEAQ (reference sequence). V gave up 9 bases and J gave up 1 base; unmatched junction bases: 3. The CDR3 runs 13 residues. CDR3 sequence: CASGDRGSYEQYF. The CDR3 bases are TGTGCCAGTGGGGACAGGGGATCCTACGAGCAGTACTTC.

There are a few counts of this clonotype. CDR3 sequence reads: CASSEGVTSYNEQFF. The CDR3 bases are TGTGCCAGCAGTGAAGGGGTTACCTCCTACAATGAGCAGTTCTTC. The chain employs TRBV2 and TRBJ2-1, with no clear D. This CDR3 is built from 15 residues. Between the trimmed V and J ends, which lost 1 base and 0 bases, there was a span of 7 bases. The germline gives CDR1 SNHLY, CDR2 FYNNEI.

The genes are TRBV10-3 and TRBJ1-2; D is ambiguous. Germline CDR1 reads ENHRY; CDR2 reads SYGVKD. V shed 3 bases and J shed 4 bases, with 9 bases lying between them. The CDR3 length is 13 residues. DNA for the CDR3: TGTGCCATCAGTGACACGGCAGTCTATGGCTACACCTTC. Translating it yields CAISDTAVYGYTF.

A few counts support this clonotype. The CDR3 DNA reads as TGCAGCGTTTTATTGGCAGCGAACACCGGGGAGCTGTTTTTT. This encodes CSVLLAANTGELFF. The chain links TRBV29-1 to TRBJ2-2; no reliable D call. Trimming pared 5 bases from V and 0 bases from J, leaving 10 bases between. Germline V gene lookup returns CDR1 SQVTM and CDR2 ANQGSEA. The CDR3 is made up of 14 amino acids.

This chain connects TRBV7-8 to TRBJ2-7, with 8 bases identical to TRBD1. V gave up 0 bases and J gave up 2 bases; unmatched junction bases: 3. This CDR3 is built from 15 residues. Germline-derived CDR1 and CDR2 are SGHVS and FQNEAQ. The CDR3 loop is CASSLAQGAPYEQYV. DNA of the CDR3: TGTGCCAGCAGCTTAGCCCAGGGGGCTCCCTACGAGCAGTACGTC.

This clonotype was recorded a few times. The chain has TRBV5-4 and TRBJ2-5; 12 nucleotides line up with TRBD1. Germline CDR1 and CDR2: SGHNT and YYREEE (reference sequence). The CDR3 covers 15 residues. The ends lost 4 bases at V and 5 bases at J; junction bases unmatched: 6. CDR3: CASSVGQGAGETQYF. As DNA, the CDR3 is TGTGCCAGCAGCGTGGGACAGGGGGCAGGGGAGACCCAGTACTTC.

The chain couples TRBV27 to TRBJ1-1; D may be TRBD1 (6 bases). This CDR3 contains 14 residues. Germline CDR1 MNHEY, CDR2 SMNVEV (reference sequence). Deletions cut 6 bases from V and 0 bases from J, with 11 bases between. CDR3 sequence reads: CASRAGVLNTEAFF. The CDR3 DNA reads as TGTGCCAGCAGGGCAGGGGTCTTGAACACTGAAGCTTTCTTT.